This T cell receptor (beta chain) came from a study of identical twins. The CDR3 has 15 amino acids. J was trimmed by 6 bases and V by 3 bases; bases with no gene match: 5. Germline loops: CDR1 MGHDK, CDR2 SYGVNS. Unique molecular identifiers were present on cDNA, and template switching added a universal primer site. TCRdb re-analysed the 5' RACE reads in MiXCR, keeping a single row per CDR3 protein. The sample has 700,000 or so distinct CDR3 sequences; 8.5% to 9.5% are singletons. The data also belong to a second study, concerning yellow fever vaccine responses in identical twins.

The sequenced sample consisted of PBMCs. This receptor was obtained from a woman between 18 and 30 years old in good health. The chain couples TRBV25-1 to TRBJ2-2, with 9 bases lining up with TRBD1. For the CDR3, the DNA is TGTGCCAGCAGTGATTACAGGGGGCTGGCCGGGGAGCTGTTTTTT. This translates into CASSDYRGLAGELFF.